Listed below are T cell receptor beta chains from one sample, sequenced in a study of blood T cell repertoires in COVID-19. Data came from immunoSEQ multiplex PCR; TCRdb stores just in-frame clones and leaves some out. The sample lists roughly 170,000 clones, more than 70% occurring once. Source material: PBMCs or T cells enriched from blood (not recorded which). The receptor set was obtained from a woman aged 45-65 years in a cohort exposed to, infected with or recovered from COVID-19 (not recorded which). The CDR3 runs from the conserved cysteine through the conserved F or W. The D gene is left open where the match is weak. Clone sizes are given selectively: once, few, many, or a class where the clone is expanded.

d_call	v_call	j_call	clone_size	cdr3_nt	cdr3_aa
.	TRBV2	TRBJ1-4	.	TGTGCCAGCAGATCTCAGGGGCTGGCCGAAGAAAAACTGTTTTTT	CASRSQGLAEEKLFF
.	TRBV5-4	TRBJ2-5	.	TGTGCCAGCAGCTTGCCTTTCCGGGAGACCCAGTACTTC	CASSLPFRETQYF
.	TRBV5-4	TRBJ1-5	.	TGTGCCAGCAGTAGGGGCGGGGATGGACAGCCCCAGCATTTT	CASSRGGDGQPQHF
TRBD2	TRBV28	TRBJ2-1	.	TGTGCCAGCGATTCGACTAGCGGAGCCTACAATGAGCAGTTCTTC	CASDSTSGAYNEQFF
.	TRBV10-3	TRBJ1-3	.	TGTGCCATCAGTGAGCGGGGGGGGCTTTCTGGAAACACCATATATTTT	CAISERGGLSGNTIYF
.	TRBV6-5	TRBJ1-2	.	TGTGCCAGCAGTTACTCTCCGGGGGGTAACTATGGCTACACCTTC	CASSYSPGGNYGYTF
.	TRBV4-2	TRBJ2-6	.	TGTGCCAGCAGGAGGGATCACAGCTCTGGGGCCAACGTCCTGACTTTC	CASRRDHSSGANVLTF
TRBD1	TRBV2	TRBJ1-5	.	TGTGCCAGCACTCGAGGGGACAGCCTCAATCAGCCCCAGCATTTT	CASTRGDSLNQPQHF
TRBD1	TRBV7-7	TRBJ2-1	.	TGTGCTAGCAGCCGGCTCGCCGGGACAGGGGGATACAATGAGCAGTTCTTC	CASSRLAGTGGYNEQFF
.	TRBV18	TRBJ2-2	.	TGTGCCAGCTCACCCGTTCCCGCTATTTCCGGGGAGCTGTTTTTT	CASSPVPAISGELFF
TRBD2	TRBV5-1	TRBJ2-3	once	TGCGCCAGCAGCACCGGGACTAGAGGCGCAGATACGCAGTATTTT	CASSTGTRGADTQYF
TRBD1	TRBV24-1	TRBJ1-4	many	TGTGCCACCAGTGAGACGACAGGGGCCGGTGAAAAACTGTTTTTT	CATSETTGAGEKLFF
TRBD2	TRBV10-3	TRBJ2-1	.	TGTGCCATCAGCATAGCGGGGGGGGAGGCCCGAGGGAGTGAGCAGTTCTTC	CAISIAGGEARGSEQFF
.	TRBV7-2	TRBJ2-1	once	TGTGCCAGCACCCTATACAGGGCGAACAATGAGCAGTTCTTC	CASTLYRANNEQFF
.	TRBV2	TRBJ2-1	once	TGTGCCAGCAGTGAGTTTCTAGTAGATGCTGAGCAGTTCTTC	CASSEFLVDAEQFF
.	TRBV27	TRBJ2-3	few	TGTGCCAGCAGTGAGGGGGGCACAGATACGCAGTATTTT	CASSEGGTDTQYF
.	TRBV3-1/TRBV3-2	TRBJ1-5	.	TGTGCCAGCAGCCAAGATCTTAATCAGCCCCAGCATTTT	CASSQDLNQPQHF
.	TRBV19	TRBJ1-3	.	TGTGCCAGTAGTCCCAACAGGGAAGTGGACACCATATATTTT	CASSPNREVDTIYF
TRBD1	TRBV5-5	TRBJ1-6	many	TGTGCCAGCAGCTTGGGACAGGGCTCCTATAATTCACCCCTCCACTTT	CASSLGQGSYNSPLHF
TRBD1	TRBV20-1	TRBJ2-7	.	TGCAGTGCTAGAGCGGGACAGATCGGGGACTTC	CSARAGQIGDF
.	TRBV5-1	TRBJ2-1	.	TGCGCCAGCAGCTTGGATACAGGGTCCGGTGAGCAGTTCTTC	CASSLDTGSGEQFF
TRBD2	TRBV4-2	TRBJ2-2	.	TGTGCCAGCAGCCAAGGGACTAGCGGCGTCGGGGAGCTGTTTTTT	CASSQGTSGVGELFF
.	TRBV7-2	TRBJ1-1	.	TGTGCCAGCAGCTTAGGCGGCGGGGAGTGGAACACTGAAGCTTTCTTT	CASSLGGGEWNTEAFF
TRBD1	TRBV5-5	TRBJ1-6	.	TGTGCCAGCAGCCATGACAGGGAAGATTCACCCCTCCACTTT	CASSHDREDSPLHF
TRBD2	TRBV3-1/TRBV3-2	TRBJ2-3	many	TGTGCCAGCAGTCGTAGCGGGAGAGATACGCAGTATTTT	CASSRSGRDTQYF
.	TRBV7-9	TRBJ2-2	.	TGTGCCAGCAGCCCTCAGACAGTGAACACCGGGGAGCTGTTTTTT	CASSPQTVNTGELFF
.	TRBV5-5	TRBJ2-5	once	TGTGCCAGCAGCTTGGCCCCCTTTGAGACCCAGTACTTC	CASSLAPFETQYF
TRBD1	TRBV7-9	TRBJ2-7	.	TGTGCCAGCAGCCACAGGGGTGAAGAGCAGTACTTC	CASSHRGEEQYF
TRBD1	TRBV24-1	TRBJ2-3	.	TGTGCCACCAGTGACCGCCAGCCCCGGGACAGACGGAGCACAGATACGCAGTATTTT	CATSDRQPRDRRSTDTQYF
.	TRBV4-2	TRBJ1-6	.	TGTGCCAGCAGCCAAGATCGACTTAGGGGCCCCCATTCACCCCTCCACTTT	CASSQDRLRGPHSPLHF
.	TRBV4-3	TRBJ1-4	.	.	CASSQVRFGEKLFF
TRBD2	TRBV6-2/TRBV6-3	TRBJ2-7	.	TGTGCCAGCAGCCGGACTAGCGGGGGGCGGACCTACGAGCAGTACTTC	CASSRTSGGRTYEQYF
.	TRBV3-1/TRBV3-2	TRBJ1-1	few	TGTGCCAGCAGCCAAGGGGGAGGGGACACTGAAGCTTTCTTT	CASSQGGGDTEAFF
TRBD1	TRBV7-8	TRBJ1-1	.	TGTGCCAGCAGCTCGGACAGGTGGACTGAAGCTTTCTTT	CASSSDRWTEAFF
.	TRBV27	TRBJ1-2	.	TGTGCCAGCAGTTTAGACGTTAGAGGAGGCTACACCTTC	CASSLDVRGGYTF
TRBD1	TRBV6-5	TRBJ1-3	.	TGTGCCAGCAGGACAGGGTCGGGAAACACCATATATTTT	CASRTGSGNTIYF
.	TRBV28	TRBJ1-1	.	TGTGCCAGCAGTGTGGTCGGACAGCTAAACACTGAAGCTTTCTTT	CASSVVGQLNTEAFF
.	TRBV19	TRBJ2-1	.	TGTGCCAGTAGTATCACGGACAGAAACAATGAGCAGTTCTTC	CASSITDRNNEQFF
.	TRBV6-4	TRBJ1-1	.	TGTGCCAGCAGCATTACAGACAGGAACACTGAAGCTTTCTTT	CASSITDRNTEAFF
TRBD2	TRBV7-2	TRBJ2-5	.	TGTGCCAGCAGCTCGCCGGGAGGGCCAGCGGGGGCAGGGACCCAGTACTTC	CASSSPGGPAGAGTQYF
.	TRBV6-5	TRBJ2-3	.	TGTGCCAGCAGCGGACAATCCAAGGAAAGGTATTTT	CASSGQSKERYF
TRBD2	TRBV7-9	TRBJ2-5	.	TGTGCCAGCAGCTTAGGCGGCGGGAGGACCCAAGAGACCCAGTACTTC	CASSLGGGRTQETQYF
.	TRBV7-9	TRBJ1-2	.	TGTGCCAGCAGCTCCGGGACACCTAACTATGGCTACACCTTC	CASSSGTPNYGYTF
.	TRBV19	TRBJ2-5	few	TGTGCCAGTAGTCCAAGGGCGGGGCGTCGAGAGACCCAGTACTTC	CASSPRAGRRETQYF
.	TRBV19	TRBJ2-1	.	TGTGCCACCTCCGGAGCGGCAGGCTCCTACAATGAGCAGTTCTTC	CATSGAAGSYNEQFF
.	TRBV28	TRBJ2-1	.	TGTGCCAGCAGTTTATGGGCTAGGCGGGACAATGAGCAGTTCTTC	CASSLWARRDNEQFF
.	TRBV18	TRBJ1-1	.	TGTGCCAGCTCACCAATATCGCAGGGTGAAGCTTTCTTT	CASSPISQGEAFF
.	TRBV9	TRBJ1-2	.	TGTGCCAGCAGCCCTATGACTGGGGGCGCGATACGCGGCTACACCTTC	CASSPMTGGAIRGYTF
TRBD1	TRBV29-1	TRBJ1-2	.	TGCAGCGTTTCCGGGACAGGGAGCAATGGCTACACCTTC	CSVSGTGSNGYTF
.	TRBV20-1	TRBJ1-5	once	TGCAGTGCTAGTATAGATTTAAGCAATCAGCCCCAGCATTTT	CSASIDLSNQPQHF
.	TRBV7-9	TRBJ2-2	.	TGTGCCAGCAGCTGGGCTGTAGGCGGGGAGCTGTTTTTT	CASSWAVGGELFF
TRBD2	TRBV15	TRBJ2-5	.	TGTGCCACCAGCAGATCTGGGGGACTAGCGGAAGTGGCCCAGTACTTC	CATSRSGGLAEVAQYF
.	TRBV9	TRBJ2-1	.	TGTGCCAGCAGCCCCCTTGACAATGAGCAGTTCTTC	CASSPLDNEQFF
TRBD2	TRBV19	TRBJ2-1	few	TGTGCCAGTAGGCGGGAGGCTATTCCTGAGCAGTTCTTC	CASRREAIPEQFF
TRBD1	TRBV4-1	TRBJ2-7	.	TGCGCCAGCAGCCAGAAGACAGGGCAGTACGAGCAGTACTTC	CASSQKTGQYEQYF
.	TRBV7-2	TRBJ2-3	.	TGTGCCAGCAGCCCACAGATCAGGAACACAGATACGCAGTATTTT	CASSPQIRNTDTQYF
.	TRBV3-1/TRBV3-2	TRBJ2-3	once	TGTGCCAGCAGCCAAAGGACTAGCACAGATACGCAGTATTTT	CASSQRTSTDTQYF
TRBD1	TRBV28	TRBJ1-5	.	TGTGCCAGCAGTAAAACCGGGACAGGGGGCTATAGCAATCAGCCCCAGCATTTT	CASSKTGTGGYSNQPQHF
.	TRBV3-1/TRBV3-2	TRBJ1-1	.	TGTGCCAGCAGCCAAGAGCCTACAGGGCCGAACACTGAAGCTTTCTTT	CASSQEPTGPNTEAFF
.	TRBV20-1	TRBJ2-1	.	TGCAGTGCTAGTGGGGGGACATCCTACAATGAGCAGTTCTTC	CSASGGTSYNEQFF